One sample yielded the 25 T cell receptor beta chains listed below, sequenced in a study of control samples from healthy donors and cancer patients (TCRdb year 2020). Receptor libraries were prepared by the immunoSEQ multiplex PCR assay. TCRdb re-hosts the immuneACCESS table, in-frame sequences only. Its copies lack some clones; in the studies checked, an unresolved V gene accounts for under half of them, and the cause for the rest is not known. Present in this sample are fewer than 70,000 clones, roughly 94% of which were seen just once. Roughly 4% of the sample is taken by the ten largest. The sample consisted of blood. Receptors originate from a man in his thirties or forties in good health.

V usage is TRBV29-1 and J usage is TRBJ2-1; the match to TRBD2 covers 9 bases. The CDR3 spans 14 residues. V lost 2 bases to trimming and J lost 8 bases; unmatched junction nucleotides: 7. Germline V lookup: CDR1 SQVTM, CDR2 ANQGSEA. The CDR3 DNA reads as TGCAGCGTTGAATATAGCGGGAGTAATGATGAGCAGTTCTTC. It codes for CSVEYSGSNDEQFF.

This clone appeared once. The V and J genes are TRBV19 and TRBJ1-2; tentative D call: TRBD1 (6 bases). This CDR3 comprises 14 residues. V lost 0 bases, J lost 7 bases, and 12 bases lay in between. Germline assignment: CDR1 LNHDA and CDR2 SQIVND (reference sequence). The CDR3: CASSIDRGALGYTF. The CDR3 DNA follows: TGTGCCAGTAGTATAGATCGGGGGGCGCTTGGCTACACCTTC.

The rearrangement links TRBV4-1 to TRBJ1-5; the D gene is possibly TRBD1 (5 bases). This CDR3 has 17 amino acids. CDR1 is MGHRA, CDR2 YSYEKL, per germline. Trimming pared 3 bases from V and 0 bases from J, leaving 15 bases between. CDR3 in amino acids: CASSQERGVGSNQPQHF. In DNA form, the CDR3 reads TGCGCCAGCAGCCAGGAGAGGGGAGTGGGTAGCAATCAGCCCCAGCATTTT.

This chain uses TRBV4-1 with TRBJ2-3, with TRBD2 matching over 9 bases. The V gene's germline CDR1 is MGHRA and CDR2 YSYEKL. The CDR3 covers 18 residues. Losses at the gene ends were 3 bases for V and 0 bases for J; bases not matched to a gene: 10. The CDR3, as DNA: TGCGCCAGCAGCCAGAAACCCGGGACTAGCTGGAGCACAGATACGCAGTATTTT. This translates into CASSQKPGTSWSTDTQYF.

The CDR3 nucleotides are TGTGCCAGCACCCCAGGGACTAGCGGCCAAACAGATACGCAGTATTTT. Translation gives CASTPGTSGQTDTQYF. J is TRBJ2-3 and V is TRBV2, with 11 nucleotides matching TRBD2. The CDR3 has 16 amino acids. The germline gives CDR1 SNHLY, CDR2 FYNNEI. Unmatched junction bases numbered 9, after V lost 7 bases and J lost 3 bases. The whole variable domain, filled in from reference TRBV2 and TRBJ2-3, reads EPEVTQTPSHQVTQMGQEVILRCVPISNHLYFYWYRQILGQKVEFLVSFYNNEISEKSEIFDDQFSVERPDGSNFTLKIRSTKLEDSAMYFCASTPGTSGQTDTQYFGPGTRLTVL.

The chain joins TRBV7-9 to TRBJ1-5; D gene ambiguous. The CDR3 extends over 14 amino acids. V lost 5 bases, J lost 6 bases, and 14 bases lay in between. In germline, CDR1 is SEHNR, CDR2 FQNEAQ (reference sequence). The DNA for the CDR3 is TGTGCCAGCAGCCAGACGGGTGGCGGTCAGCCCCAGCATTTT. Translation: CASSQTGGGQPQHF.

V gene TRBV6-5 combines with J gene TRBJ2-7; D may be TRBD1 (5 bases). Germline CDR1 is MNHEY and CDR2 is SVGAGI. The CDR3 is made up of 15 amino acids. Trimming pared 0 bases from V and 3 bases from J, leaving 12 bases between. The CDR3 nucleotides read TGTGCCAGCAGTTACTCGATTGAAGGACACTACGAGCAGTACTTC. It specifies CASSYSIEGHYEQYF.

The genes are TRBV2 and TRBJ2-4; D is undetermined. The germline CDR1 and CDR2 sequences are SNHLY and FYNNEI. The V and J ends lost 2 bases and 0 bases respectively, with 5 bases between them. The CDR3 consists of 14 residues. The CDR3: CASSERIAKNIQYF. CDR3 nucleotides: TGTGCCAGCAGTGAAAGGATAGCCAAAAACATTCAGTACTTC.

Worth noting for this clone: A junction end diverges from the germline sequence, so it may reflect a read error. V gene TRBV3-1 (or the pseudogene TRBV3-2) combines with J gene TRBJ1-3, with no clear D. This CDR3 is 14 amino acids long. Germline CDR1 reads LGHDT; CDR2 reads YNNKEL (reference sequence). The CDR3 DNA reads TGTGCCGGCAGCCAAAGTACACCTTGGAACACCATATATTTT. This codes for CAGSQSTPWNTIYF.

The chain is built from TRBV19 and TRBJ1-2; 10 bases agree with TRBD1. The V and J ends lost 0 bases and 6 bases, in that order; junction bases with no gene match: 7. The CDR3 is 16 amino acids. In germline, CDR1 is LNHDA, CDR2 SQIVND (reference sequence). The CDR3 nucleotides read TGTGCCAGTAGTATAGATTCCGGGACAGGGGCTCATGGCTACACCTTC. Translated, it gives CASSIDSGTGAHGYTF.

The V call is TRBV27, the J call TRBJ1-5; D is unclear. V was pared by 6 bases and J by 16 bases, with 19 bases between. The CDR3 sequence is 12 residues long. From germline, CDR1 is MNHEY and CDR2 SMNVEV (reference sequence). CDR3 nucleotide sequence: TGTGCCAGCAGCCTGGACGGCATAGTATTCCATTTT. Protein sequence: CASSLDGIVFHF.

V is TRBV3-1 (or the pseudogene TRBV3-2) and J is TRBJ2-7; D call uncertain. In germline, CDR1 is LGHDT, CDR2 YNNKEL (reference sequence). Trimming took 1 base from V and 6 from J, leaving 4 bases between them. The CDR3 is made up of 11 amino acids. CDR3 protein: CASSQASEQYF. The CDR3 DNA follows: TGTGCCAGCAGCCAAGCTTCCGAGCAGTACTTC.

The genes are TRBV25-1 and TRBJ1-3; D not resolved. This CDR3 spans 15 amino acids. Trimming left V 3 bases short and J 1 base short, with 10 bases between. Germline V lookup: CDR1 MGHDK, CDR2 SYGVNS. CDR3 sequence: CASSDGVNSGNTIYF. In nucleotides, the CDR3 is TGTGCCAGCAGTGATGGAGTCAATTCTGGAAACACCATATATTTT.

This clone was recorded once. V gene TRBV11-1 combines with J gene TRBJ2-2; D not resolved. CDR3 size: 13 residues. Germline loops: CDR1 SGHAT, CDR2 FQDESV (reference sequence). The V gene lost 2 bases and the J gene lost 3 bases, with 4 bases spanning the gap. The CDR3 here is CASSLTYTGELFF. In DNA, the CDR3 is TGTGCCAGCAGCTTAACGTACACCGGGGAGCTGTTTTTT.

This clone was found once. V and J are TRBV4-3 and TRBJ1-2, with D tentatively TRBD1 (6 bases). The CDR3 is 16 amino acids. Germline V gives CDR1 LGHNA, CDR2 YSLEER. The V end was cut by 3 bases, the J end by 1 base, with 15 bases between. Here the CDR3 DNA reads TGCGCCAGCAGCCAGATCCGACAGGACCTTAACTATGGCTACACCTTC. Its protein product is CASSQIRQDLNYGYTF.

This chain links TRBV3-1 (or the pseudogene TRBV3-2) with TRBJ1-1, with 10 positions matching TRBD1. Germline V gene sequence: CDR1 LGHDT, CDR2 YNNKEL (reference sequence). CDR3 length: 15 amino acids. The V and J ends lost 3 bases and 4 bases, in that order; junction bases with no gene match: 5. This chain's CDR3 is CASSHGQGEGTEAFF. DNA for the CDR3: TGTGCCAGCAGCCACGGACAGGGGGAGGGCACTGAAGCTTTCTTT.

This chain connects TRBV28 to TRBJ1-4; weak D call: TRBD1 (5 bases). Trimming removed 4 bases from V and 8 bases from J, with 14 bases in between. CDR3 length: 14 amino acids. Germline V gives CDR1 MDHEN, CDR2 SYDVKM. The CDR3 reads CASSSGSGSEKLFF. The CDR3 DNA reads TGTGCCAGCAGTTCGGGGTCAGGGTCGGAAAAACTGTTTTTT. Full variable domain (remainder filled in from reference TRBV28 and TRBJ1-4): DVKVTQSSRYLVKRTGEKVFLECVQDMDHENMFWYRQDPGLGLRLIYFSYDVKMKEKGDIPEGYSVSREKKERFSLILESASTNQTSMYLCASSSGSGSEKLFFGSGTQLSVL.

CDR3 in amino acids: CASSSRSQDAYYEQYF. The CDR3 bases are TGTGCCAGCAGCTCGAGGTCACAGGACGCGTACTACGAGCAGTACTTC. The chain combines TRBV7-9 with TRBJ2-7, with D perhaps TRBD1 (5 bases). The CDR3 runs to 16 residues. The germline V and J ends were trimmed by 4 bases and 3 bases, with 19 bases remaining between them. Germline V CDR1 and CDR2: SEHNR, FQNEAQ (reference sequence).

This clone was detected only once. The CDR3 region is CASSFGGPLDYGYTF. The CDR3 DNA reads TGCGCCAGCAGCTTCGGGGGGCCCCTAGACTATGGCTACACCTTC. The J gene is TRBJ1-2, the V gene TRBV5-1; possibly TRBD1 for D (6 bases). This CDR3 spans 15 amino acids. The germline V and J ends were trimmed by 2 bases and 3 bases, with 14 bases remaining between them. Germline loops: CDR1 SGHRS, CDR2 YFSETQ. The whole variable domain, filled in from reference TRBV5-1 and TRBJ1-2, reads KAGVTQTPRYLIKTRGQQVTLSCSPISGHRSVSWYQQTPGQGLQFLFEYFSETQRNKGNFPGRFSGRQFSNSRSEMNVSTLELGDSALYLCASSFGGPLDYGYTFGSGTRLTVV.

The genes are TRBV11-3 and TRBJ2-5; perhaps TRBD2 as D (6 bases). V lost 5 bases to trimming and J lost 0 bases, with 13 bases between them. CDR1 is SGHNT and CDR2 is YENEEA in the germline V gene. The CDR3 has 15 amino acids. CDR3 amino acids: CASSGGAGDQETQYF. The DNA of the CDR3 is TGTGCCAGCAGCGGAGGGGCTGGGGACCAAGAGACCCAGTACTTC.

The gene calls are TRBV21-1 and TRBJ2-2. TRBV21-1 is designated a pseudogene. CDR3 length equals 23 residues. The CDR3 DNA reads as TGTGCCAGCAGCAACTCCGGTCCGAAGAACCCGGGACGCCTACTCCCGAACACCGGGGAGCTGTTTTTT. Protein: CASSNSGPKNPGRLLPNTGELFF.

The chain carries TRBV18 and TRBJ1-5; D ambiguous. The germline V gene has CDR1 KGHSH and CDR2 LQKENI. The CDR3 consists of 16 residues. Trimming took 3 bases from V and 0 from J, leaving 12 bases between them. As DNA, the CDR3 is TGTGCCAGCTCACCGGGCCCCCAATATAGCAATCAGCCCCAGCATTTT. Protein sequence: CASSPGPQYSNQPQHF. Full variable domain (missing parts from reference TRBV18 and TRBJ1-5): NAGVMQNPRHLVRRRGQEARLRCSPMKGHSHVYWYRQLPEEGLKFMVYLQKENIIDESGMPKERFSAEFPKEGPSILRIQQVVRGDSAAYFCASSPGPQYSNQPQHFGDGTRLSIL.

CDR3 region: CASSLLRGHEQYF. CDR3 nucleotides: TGTGCCAGCAGTTTATTGAGGGGCCACGAGCAGTACTTC. The gene calls are TRBV28 and TRBJ2-7; perhaps D is TRBD1 or TRBD2 (5 bases each). The V end lost 1 base, the J end lost 5 bases, and 9 bases lay between the germline ends. The CDR3 spans 13 residues. CDR1 MDHEN and CDR2 SYDVKM come from the germline V gene.

The chain combines TRBV27 with TRBJ1-6; TRBD1 might be the D (6 bases). With 10 bases removed from V and 8 bases from J, the gap between germline ends came to 18 bases. CDR1 is MNHEY and CDR2 is SMNVEV in the germline V gene (reference sequence). There are 14 residues in the CDR3. CDR3: CATMTGSLHSPLHF. CDR3 in DNA: TGTGCCACCATGACAGGTAGCCTCCATTCACCCCTCCACTTT.

The chain recombines TRBV18 with TRBJ1-5, with D possibly TRBD1 on 5 matching bases. V was pared by 0 bases and J by 2 bases, with 8 bases between. This CDR3 is 15 amino acids long. CDR1 and CDR2 from the germline V gene are KGHSH and LQKENI. The CDR3 DNA sequence: TGTGCCAGCTCACCACCGGGGGGAGGCAATCAGCCCCAGCATTTT. Protein sequence: CASSPPGGGNQPQHF.